This T cell receptor beta chain was sequenced in a study of cytomegalovirus exposure and HLA in healthy donors (dated by TCRdb to 2016 to 2017). A note on the overall study: An earlier analysis of roughly 500 of the donors reported roughly 300 Gb of sequence data and 117 million unique TCR beta sequences from around 200 million T cells. Roughly 290 gigabases of sequencing data and roughly 81 million unique TCR sequences made up an early release that covered approximately 650 HLA-typed donors. Of the 398 genotyped donors, around 81% fell in the genetic ancestry cluster associated with self-reported Caucasian donors. The study was designed to test whether signatures of past pathogen exposure could be identified by cataloging public T cell receptors. The study used immunosequencing to profile the T cell repertoires of under 700 subjects and linked those repertoires to cytomegalovirus serostatus. In addition to the first cohort of 666 subjects, a separate validation cohort of 120 different subjects was used. The study combined high-throughput TCR immunosequencing, statistical association of individual TCRs with disease status, and machine learning to predict cytomegalovirus infection status. A later analysis re-analyzed previously published TCR beta repertoires from approximately 670 donors and added high-resolution HLA genotyping to study TCR occurrence patterns. In the later analysis, no new phenotypic data were used to find candidate immune exposures; instead, reliance was placed on TCR beta sequences and their occurrence across donors. An earlier analysis of 500 to 750 of the donors applied high-throughput TCR beta sequencing to assess whether each TCR beta V gene segment acted as functional or pseudogenic. Donor age, sex, ethnicity and CMV serostatus were compiled together with the repertoire data. Genome-wide SNP genotypes for about 60% of the roughly 700 donors were used in a later genetic analysis, which treated that subset as a discovery cohort. All discovery cohort repertoires had been generated on a single sequencing platform. Both class I and class II loci were covered by HLA typing, at four-digit resolution. Typing coverage differed by locus: A, B, C, DRB1 and DQB1 were typed in about 620-640 donors, DQA1 in around 500, DPA1 in some 610, and DPB1 in 472. Because of strong linkage in the cohort, a few DR-DQ haplotypes were treated as single units for association and clustering. Across approximately 400 genotyped donors of the cohort, an average of roughly 250,000 unique TCR beta nucleotide sequences per donor were sequenced, and roughly a sixth of those sequences were non-productive. General conclusions and limits of the study: In a later analysis, the rate of TCR association differed among HLA loci, with DRB1 alleles having the most associated TCRs and HLA-C alleles having the fewest. Correlated functional status among segregating V segments might be attributable to linkage disequilibrium, but an unknown experimental factor could not be ruled out. A further reported finding was that TCR beta sequences accurately predicted the HLA-A and HLA-B alleles for most subjects in the first cohort. HLA typing was unavailable for some donors at each locus, so association tests used only the typed subset. In a later analysis, HLA-associated TCR beta chains were found to be more clonally expanded and to have lower generation probabilities than equally common non-associated chains. The cohort was sequenced for TCR beta chains only, and without alpha or paired-chain data the features that could be detected were limited. Roughly uniform sequencing depth across donors was assumed in presence/absence analyses, although this assumption may not hold. A later genetic analysis reported fewer N-insertions in productive TCRs among donors in an Asian-associated ancestry cluster than the approximately 670-donor mean. When HLA alleles, especially DR and DQ, strongly co-occurred, TCR associations were difficult to assign to individual alleles. The 87-base-pair reads could not distinguish some IMGT-functional V segments, including TRBV6-2 and TRBV6-3, so those segments were excluded. The authors suggested that the approach could potentially be extended to other disease states and immunological phenotypes. Fewer than 20 rarely observed V segments, including chromosome 9 orphons, were excluded from the earlier analysis of approximately 600 of the donors because counts were too low. Broadly in line with IMGT annotations, most TCR beta V segments showed up in productive rearrangements about 90% or about 30% of the time in an earlier analysis of 450 to 750 of the donors. The classifier was reported to diagnose cytomegalovirus status with high specificity and sensitivity in both the original and validation cohorts. A few of the identified cytomegalovirus-associated TCR beta chains were confirmed in vitro to be specific for cytomegalovirus antigens. A later analysis found that most CMV-associated TCR beta chains appeared HLA-restricted, with HLA associations seemingly driven largely by CMV exposure. An association between a missense DCLRE1C variant and V-gene and J-gene trimming of TCR beta chains was found in a later genetic analysis and replicated in an independent cohort. A cluster of highly shared sequence variants was judged likely to be a technical artifact of the sequencing pipeline. A later analysis reported that several top co-occurrence clusters appeared linked to parvovirus B19, influenza, CMV and Epstein-Barr virus. Most TCR sequences were seen in very few donors, while some public TCRs were found in many individuals. The study gave a list of some 150 TCR beta chains associated with cytomegalovirus. CMV serostatus was the only immune exposure information available for the cohort. At a false discovery rate of 0.05, a later analysis linked about 16,000 TCR beta sequences to specific HLA alleles.

In total, over 600 healthy bone marrow donors made up the cohort. Cohort members were all nominally healthy when sampled, although unrecorded immune exposures were likely present. The donor was CMV seronegative and belonged to the group of over 350 seronegative cohort members. A peripheral blood sample was collected from each donor, and TCR beta sequencing was performed on peripheral blood mononuclear cells. Genomic DNA was extracted from the blood cell samples with the Qiagen DNeasy Blood Extraction Kit. Receptor amplification or capture employed the immunoSEQ multiplex PCR assay. The multiplex PCR relied on a mix of 60 forward primers for TCR Vbeta segments and 13 reverse primers for TCR Jbeta segments. The CDR3 region of rearranged TCR beta genes was amplified from genomic DNA with a multiplex PCR assay. The Illumina HiSeq System was used to sequence the amplified TCR beta libraries as 87-base-pair reads. The study's processing was this. A later analysis tallied roughly 80 million unique TCR beta chains across the 666 repertoires, and some 10 million of those chains were shared by two or more donors. To remove PCR and sequencing errors, raw reads were error-corrected and collapsed into unique sequences using a nearest-neighbor algorithm that merged closely related sequences. CDR3 sequences were aligned to IMGT reference sequences to assign V, D and J gene segments. For a sequence to be retained, a match of at least six nucleotides to both a V gene segment and a J gene segment was required. Rearrangements were called productive when the CDR3 lacked stop codons and stayed in frame with V and J; all others were non-productive. CDR3 was defined by IMGT convention, running from the second conserved V-encoded cysteine to the conserved J-encoded phenylalanine. Sequences without an unambiguous match to a single V gene segment were excluded from the earlier analysis of a few hundred of the donors. An earlier analysis of 500 to 600 of the donors classified V segments as functional when productive rearrangements were above 56.7% and as segregating when the standard deviation between donors was above 5%. A statistical classification framework was developed to diagnose cytomegalovirus status using the catalog of TCR beta chain sequences. In a later analysis, TCR nucleotide sequences were compared against IMGT/GENE-DB human TR gene sequences so that V and J genes could be assigned. Using the TCRdist pipeline, a later analysis assigned CDR3 sequences along with most-parsimonious VDJ recombination scenarios. In a later analysis, every TCR beta chain was defined by the combination of its CDR3 amino acid sequence and its V-gene family, and reads without a unique V-gene family were dropped. As a way to deal with suspected cross-contamination and a sequencing artifact, a later analysis dropped 640 or so nucleotide sequences that were highly shared and had low generation probability. For each public chain, a later analysis derived a clonal expansion index from normalized ranks of inferred template counts within each repertoire. In a later analysis, generation probabilities were computed using a VDJ recombination model fitted to out-of-frame rearrangements, and the results were checked against IGoR. In a later analysis, TCR-TCR, TCR-HLA and TCR-CMV co-occurrence was scored with hypergeometric tests, and a repertoire-size bias correction was applied to TCR pairs. A later analysis estimated false discovery rates by permuting HLA or CMV assignments 20 times. In a later analysis, co-occurring TCRs were grouped using DBSCAN, and TCRdist sequence similarity was added for clustering within HLA-allele-positive subsets. For co-occurrence clustering, repertoires with fewer than 30,000 or more than 120,000 public chains were excluded, along with five or six repertoires with anomalous nucleotide sharing. What TCRdb holds here is the immuneACCESS table cut down to in-frame rearrangements. Part of the clones is not present; checked against another copy, under half of the missing clones reflect an unresolved V gene, and the others are unexplained. V, J and clone size were drawn from that table, and D and trimming were deduced from the DNA. The sample's table lists a count of under 95,000 clones. The top ten clonotypes cover approximately 0.58% of the sample.

V is pruned by 2 bases and J by 4 bases, leaving 9 bases of the junction without a gene match. For CDR1 and CDR2, the germline V gene (reference sequence) lists SEHNR and FQNEAQ. The CDR3 goes from the cysteine to the phenylalanine over 17 residues. The sequence is cut down to CDR3 DNA, 51 bases in frame from base 1. A word on this clone: This receptor's antigen is unknown.

Sequences were obtained from PBMCs. The chain employs TRBV7-9 and TRBJ1-4, with 8 central nucleotides matching TRBD1. The receptor was isolated from a man aged 50 to 60 in good health and CMV-seronegative. The bases are TGTGCCAGCAGCTTACTATCAGGGGGCCAGGGTAATGAAAAACTGTTTTTT. The encoded protein is CASSLLSGGQGNEKLFF. This CDR3, with the reference TRBV7-9 and TRBJ1-4 proteins standing in past its ends, gives the full variable domain DTGVSQNPRHKITKRGQNVTFRCDPISEHNRLYWYRQTLGQGPEFLTYFQNEAQLEKSRLLSDRFSAERPKGSFSTLEIQRTEQGDSAMYLCASSLLSGGQGNEKLFFGSGTQLSVL.